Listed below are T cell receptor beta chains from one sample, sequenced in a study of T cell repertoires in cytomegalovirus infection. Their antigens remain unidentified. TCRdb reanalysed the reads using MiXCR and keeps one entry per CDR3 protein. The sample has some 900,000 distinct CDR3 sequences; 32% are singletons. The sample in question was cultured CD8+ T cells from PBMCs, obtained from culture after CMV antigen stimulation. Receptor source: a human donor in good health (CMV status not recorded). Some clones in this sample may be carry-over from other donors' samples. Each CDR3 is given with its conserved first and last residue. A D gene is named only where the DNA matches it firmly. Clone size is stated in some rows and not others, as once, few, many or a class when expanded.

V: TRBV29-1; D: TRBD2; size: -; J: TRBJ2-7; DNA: TGCAGCGTCGTCGGGACTAGCAGATCCTACGAGCAGTACTTC; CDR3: CSVVGTSRSYEQYF
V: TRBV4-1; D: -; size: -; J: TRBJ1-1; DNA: TGCGCCAGCAGCCAAGAATTAGTACAGCAAGACACTGAAGCTTTCTTT; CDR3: CASSQELVQQDTEAFF
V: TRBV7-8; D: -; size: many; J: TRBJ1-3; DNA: TGTGCCAGCAGCTCGGACTCTGGAAACACCATATATTTT; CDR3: CASSSDSGNTIYF
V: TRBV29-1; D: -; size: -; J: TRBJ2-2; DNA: TGCAGCGTTGAAGATCGGGGCACGACGAACACCGGGGAGCTGTTTTTT; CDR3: CSVEDRGTTNTGELFF
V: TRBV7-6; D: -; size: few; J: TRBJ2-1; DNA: TGTGCCAGCAGGCCCTCAGACTACAATGAGCAGTTCTTC; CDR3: CASRPSDYNEQFF
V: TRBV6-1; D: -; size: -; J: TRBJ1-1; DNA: TGTGCCAGCAGTGAAGCTTGGACACAGAACACTGAAGCTTTCTTT; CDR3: CASSEAWTQNTEAFF
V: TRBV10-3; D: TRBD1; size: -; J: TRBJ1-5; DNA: TGTGCCATCAGTGAGAAGGGGGCGGGACAGCCCCAGCATTTT; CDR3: CAISEKGAGQPQHF
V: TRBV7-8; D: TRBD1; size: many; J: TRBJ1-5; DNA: TGTGCCAGCAGCTTCGTCGGGACAGGAAGAATTTGGGAGAGCAATCAGCCCCAGCATTTT; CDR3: CASSFVGTGRIWESNQPQHF
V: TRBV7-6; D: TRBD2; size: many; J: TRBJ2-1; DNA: TGTGCCAGCAGCTTAGTGGATAGCGGGGGTCCCTACAATGAGCAGTTCTTC; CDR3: CASSLVDSGGPYNEQFF
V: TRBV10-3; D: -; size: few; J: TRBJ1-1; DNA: TGTGCCATCAGTGTGTCCGGGGAGGGCATGAACACTGAAGCTTTCTTT; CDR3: CAISVSGEGMNTEAFF
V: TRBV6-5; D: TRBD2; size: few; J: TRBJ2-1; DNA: TGTGCCAGCAGTTACTCGCCGGGGGGGCACGATGAGCAGTTCTTC; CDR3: CASSYSPGGHDEQFF
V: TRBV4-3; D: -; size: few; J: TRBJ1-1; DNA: TGCGCCAGCAGCCAAGAGCGCAGTTCTGAAGCTTTCTTT; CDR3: CASSQERSSEAFF
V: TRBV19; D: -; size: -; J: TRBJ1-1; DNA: TGTGCCAGTAGTATGTATCAGAACACTGAAGCTTTCTTT; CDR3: CASSMYQNTEAFF
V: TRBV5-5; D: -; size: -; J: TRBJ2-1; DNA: TGTGCCAGCAGCTTCCAGGACACCAGCTCCTACAATGAGCAGTTCTTC; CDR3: CASSFQDTSSYNEQFF
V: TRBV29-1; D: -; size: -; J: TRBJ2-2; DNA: TGCAGCGTTGGTCGGGACACCGGGGAGCTGTTTTTT; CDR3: CSVGRDTGELFF
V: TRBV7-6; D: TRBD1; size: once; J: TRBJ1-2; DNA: TGTGCCAGCAGCTCCTTCCCTGGGACAGCTAACTATGGCAACACCTTC; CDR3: CASSSFPGTANYGNTF
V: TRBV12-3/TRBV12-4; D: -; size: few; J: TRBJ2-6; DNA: TGTGCCAGCACCCATGTTGAGGCCAACGTCCTGACTTTC; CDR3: CASTHVEANVLTF
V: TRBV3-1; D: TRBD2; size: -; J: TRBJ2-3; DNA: TGTGCCAGCAGCCAATTAGCGGGGAATGTCACAGATACGCAGTATTTT; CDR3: CASSQLAGNVTDTQYF
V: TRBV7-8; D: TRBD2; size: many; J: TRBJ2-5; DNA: TGTGCCAGCAGCTCCGGGACTAGCGGGGCCCAAGAGACCCAGTACTTC; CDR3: CASSSGTSGAQETQYF
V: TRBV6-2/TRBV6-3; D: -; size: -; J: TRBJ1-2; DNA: TGTGCCAGCAGTACCCGGGGCCGAGACTATGGCTACACCTTC; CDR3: CASSTRGRDYGYTF
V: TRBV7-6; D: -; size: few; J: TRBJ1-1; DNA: TGTGCTAGCAGCGAGTCACAGGGTAGCACTGAAGCTTTCTTT; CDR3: CASSESQGSTEAFF
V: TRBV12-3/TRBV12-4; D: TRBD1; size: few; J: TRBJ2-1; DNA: TGTGCCAGCAGTTCCCCGGGACAGAAATACAATGAGCAGTTCTTC; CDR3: CASSSPGQKYNEQFF
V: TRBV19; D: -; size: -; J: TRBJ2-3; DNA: TGTGCCAGTAGTACACTCTTGACAGATACGCAGTATTTT; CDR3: CASSTLLTDTQYF
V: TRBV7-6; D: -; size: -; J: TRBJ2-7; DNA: TGTGTCAGCAGCTTTCGGGACTCCTACGAGCAGTACTTC; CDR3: CVSSFRDSYEQYF
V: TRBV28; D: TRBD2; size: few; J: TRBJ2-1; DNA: TGTGCCAGCAGTTTTCGTGATTCAGCGGGGACTATCTACAATGAGCAGTTCTTC; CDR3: CASSFRDSAGTIYNEQFF
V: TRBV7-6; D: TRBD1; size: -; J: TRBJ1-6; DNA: TGTGCCAGCAGCTCGACAGGGCCAGATAATTCACCCCTCCACTTT; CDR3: CASSSTGPDNSPLHF
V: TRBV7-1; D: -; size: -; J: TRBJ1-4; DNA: TGTGCCAGCAGCTCAGGGGCGGGGAATGAAAAACTGTTTTTT; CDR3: CASSSGAGNEKLFF
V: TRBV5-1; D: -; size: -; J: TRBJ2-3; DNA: TGCGCCAGCAGCTTCCGCGGGGCAGCCTCTAGCACAGATACGCAGTATTTT; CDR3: CASSFRGAASSTDTQYF
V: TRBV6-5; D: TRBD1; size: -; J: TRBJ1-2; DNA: TGTGCCAGCAGTTACGCCGGGACAGGGAGTAACTATGGCTACACCTTC; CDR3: CASSYAGTGSNYGYTF
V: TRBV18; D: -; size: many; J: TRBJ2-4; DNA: TGTGCCAGCTCACCCCCTGGGTTTTTACAGTTTCCCAAAAACATTCAGTACTTC; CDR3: CASSPPGFLQFPKNIQYF
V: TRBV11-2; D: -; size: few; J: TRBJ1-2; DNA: TGTGCTACAGTAAGGGTTTCTGGTGGCTACACCTTC; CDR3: CATVRVSGGYTF
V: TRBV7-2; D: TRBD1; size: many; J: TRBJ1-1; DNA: TGTGCCAGCAGCTGGACAGGGCTGAACACTGAAGCTTTCTTT; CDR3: CASSWTGLNTEAFF
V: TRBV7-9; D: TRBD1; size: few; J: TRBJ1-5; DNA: TGTGCCAGCAGCTTAGCGGGACAGGGGATGGGGCAGCCCCAGCATTTT; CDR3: CASSLAGQGMGQPQHF
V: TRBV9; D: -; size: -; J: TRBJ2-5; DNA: TGTGCCAGCAGCGTAGCTTGGGGTATACAAGAGACCCAGTACTTC; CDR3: CASSVAWGIQETQYF
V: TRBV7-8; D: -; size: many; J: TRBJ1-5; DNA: TGTGCCAGCAGCTTAATACTGAATCAGCCCCAGCATTTT; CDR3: CASSLILNQPQHF
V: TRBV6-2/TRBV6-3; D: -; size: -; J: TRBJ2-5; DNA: TGTGCCAGCAGTTACCAAGGTCGGGTAAGGGAGACCCAGTACTTC; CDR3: CASSYQGRVRETQYF
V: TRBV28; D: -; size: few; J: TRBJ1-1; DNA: TGTGCCAGCAGTTTGCAGCAGGGGAGAAACACTGAAGCTTTCTTT; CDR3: CASSLQQGRNTEAFF
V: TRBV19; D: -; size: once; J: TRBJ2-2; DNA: TGTGCCAGTAGTATAGGGGACATAGTCTACACCGGGGAGCTGTTTTTT; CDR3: CASSIGDIVYTGELFF
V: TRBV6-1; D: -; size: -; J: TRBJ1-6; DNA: TGTGCCAGCAGAAACGGGGGGGAAGCCCTCCACTTT; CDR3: CASRNGGEALHF
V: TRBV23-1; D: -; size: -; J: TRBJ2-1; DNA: TGTAGGGGATGTTGGGATGAGCAGTTCTTC; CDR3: CRGCWDEQFF